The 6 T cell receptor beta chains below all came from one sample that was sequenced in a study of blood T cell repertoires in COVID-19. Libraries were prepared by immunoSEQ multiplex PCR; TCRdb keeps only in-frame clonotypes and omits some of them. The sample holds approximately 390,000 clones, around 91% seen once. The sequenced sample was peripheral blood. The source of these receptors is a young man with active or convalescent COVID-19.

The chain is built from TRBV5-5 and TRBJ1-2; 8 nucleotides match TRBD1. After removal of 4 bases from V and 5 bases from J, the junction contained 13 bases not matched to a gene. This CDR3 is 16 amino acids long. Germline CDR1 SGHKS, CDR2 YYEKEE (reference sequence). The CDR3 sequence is CASSRAPDRGSYGYTF. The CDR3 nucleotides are TGTGCCAGCAGCCGAGCCCCAGACAGGGGATCGTATGGCTACACCTTC.

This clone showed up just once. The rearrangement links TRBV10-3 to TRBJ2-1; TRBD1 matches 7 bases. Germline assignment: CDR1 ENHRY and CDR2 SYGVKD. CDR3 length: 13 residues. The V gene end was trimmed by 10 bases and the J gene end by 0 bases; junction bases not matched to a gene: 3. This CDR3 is CATGTASYNEQFF. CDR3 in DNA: TGTGCCACTGGGACAGCCTCCTACAATGAGCAGTTCTTC.

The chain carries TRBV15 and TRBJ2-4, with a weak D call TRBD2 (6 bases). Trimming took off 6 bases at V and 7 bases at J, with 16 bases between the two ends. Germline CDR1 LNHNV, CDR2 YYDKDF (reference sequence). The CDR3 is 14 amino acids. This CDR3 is CATRGGGSGNIQYF. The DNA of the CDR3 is TGTGCCACCAGGGGGGGTGGTTCTGGGAACATTCAGTACTTC.

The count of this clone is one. In DNA, the CDR3 is TGTGCCAGCAGCCCCTATGGACAGCCCCAAGAGACCCAGTACTTC. Translated: CASSPYGQPQETQYF. V is TRBV9 and J is TRBJ2-5; possible D gene TRBD1, 6 bases. V lost 4 bases to trimming and J lost 1 base, with 14 bases between them. The CDR3 has 15 amino acids. Per germline, CDR1 SGDLS and CDR2 YYNGEE.

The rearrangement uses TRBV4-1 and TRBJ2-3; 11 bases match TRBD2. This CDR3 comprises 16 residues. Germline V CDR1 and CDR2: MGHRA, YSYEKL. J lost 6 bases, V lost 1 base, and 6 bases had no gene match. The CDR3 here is CASSQARLAGTDTQYF. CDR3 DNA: TGCGCCAGCAGCCAAGCCCGACTAGCGGGGACCGATACGCAGTATTTT.

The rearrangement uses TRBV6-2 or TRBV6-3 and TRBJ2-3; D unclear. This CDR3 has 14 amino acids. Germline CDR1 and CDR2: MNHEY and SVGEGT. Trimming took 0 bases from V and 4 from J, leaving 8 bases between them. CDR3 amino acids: CASSYSQVSDTQYF. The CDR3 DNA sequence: TGTGCCAGCAGTTACTCTCAGGTCTCAGATACGCAGTATTTT.